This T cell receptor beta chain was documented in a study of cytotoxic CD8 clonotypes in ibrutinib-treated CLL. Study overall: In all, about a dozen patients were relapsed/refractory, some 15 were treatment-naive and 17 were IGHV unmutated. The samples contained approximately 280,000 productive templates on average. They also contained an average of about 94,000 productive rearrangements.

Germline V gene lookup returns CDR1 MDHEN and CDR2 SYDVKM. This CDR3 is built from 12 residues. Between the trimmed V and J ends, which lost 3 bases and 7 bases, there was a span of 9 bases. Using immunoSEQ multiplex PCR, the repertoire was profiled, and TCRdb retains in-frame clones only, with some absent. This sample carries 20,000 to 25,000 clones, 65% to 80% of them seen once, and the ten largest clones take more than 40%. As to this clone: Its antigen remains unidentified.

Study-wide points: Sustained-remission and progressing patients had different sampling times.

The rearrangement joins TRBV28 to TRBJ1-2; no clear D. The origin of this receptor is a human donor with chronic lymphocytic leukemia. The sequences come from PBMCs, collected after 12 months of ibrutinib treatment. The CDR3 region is CASSFTGVGYTF. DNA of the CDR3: TGTGCCAGCAGTTTCACCGGGGTTGGCTACACCTTC.